The sequence of this T cell receptor beta chain was determined in a study of T-cell reconstitution after alpha-beta-depleted transplantation in children. Using unique molecular identifiers, the investigators prepared the TCRbeta library. TCRdb used MiXCR to reprocess the PCR reads, holding one entry per CDR3 protein. Here the sample spans 440,000 or so distinct CDR3 sequences, approximately 11% being singletons. The specimen was PBMCs from the stem cell graft donor, collected from the stem cell graft. The origin of this receptor is a human donor who donated a stem cell graft to a child with acute myeloid leukemia.

CDR3 region: CASSGQGGYGYTF. CDR3 DNA sequence: TGCGCCAGCAGCGGCCAGGGGGGCTATGGCTACACCTTC. The rearrangement links TRBV5-1 to TRBJ1-2; 7 nucleotides agree with TRBD1. The CDR3 loop spans 13 amino acids. V shed 4 bases, J shed 4 bases, and the junction held 4 bases outside the gene matches. Germline-derived CDR1 and CDR2 are SGHRS and YFSETQ.